This TCR beta chain was recorded in a study of T cells in Graves' hyperthyroidism and ophthalmopathy. Whole-study findings and limits: Progression to ophthalmopathy was predicted a median of about six months early.

This clonotype has ten or more counts. Its antigen is unidentified. This CDR3 contains 14 residues. The V end lost 3 bases, the J end lost 3 bases, and 11 bases lay between the germline ends. CDR1 is SGHVS and CDR2 is FQNEAQ in the germline V gene. Before ophthalmopathy appeared, progressors gave blood at initial hyperthyroidism diagnosis. Amplified TCR beta CDR3 regions derived from RNA transcripts. First-round RT-PCR with HTBI primers amplified the TCR CDR3 region. TCRdb recomputed calls from the multiplex PCR reads with MiXCR, one row per CDR3 protein. The sample lists nearly 600,000 distinct CDR3 sequences; more than 11% were seen once.

This sequence originates from a young woman with Graves' hyperthyroidism that later progressed to Graves' ophthalmopathy. This chain links TRBV7-8 with TRBJ1-1; D gene ambiguous. Sequenced input: blood. The DNA for the CDR3 is TGTGCCAGCAGCTTTATAGGGAGGGACACTGAAGCTTTCTTT. Translating gives CASSFIGRDTEAFF.